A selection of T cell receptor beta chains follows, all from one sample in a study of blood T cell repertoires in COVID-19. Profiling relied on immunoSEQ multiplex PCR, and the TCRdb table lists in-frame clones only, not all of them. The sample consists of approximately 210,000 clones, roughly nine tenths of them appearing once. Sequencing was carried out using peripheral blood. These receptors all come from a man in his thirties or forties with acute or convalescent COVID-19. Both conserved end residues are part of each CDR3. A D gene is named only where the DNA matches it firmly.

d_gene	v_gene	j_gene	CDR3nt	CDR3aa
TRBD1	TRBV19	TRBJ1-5	TGTGCCAGTAGTACGGACAGGGGGCAGCCCCAGCATTTT	CASSTDRGQPQHF
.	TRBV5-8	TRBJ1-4	TGTGCCAGCAGCTTGGTGCGGAATGAAAAACTGTTTTTT	CASSLVRNEKLFF
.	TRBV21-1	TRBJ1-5	TGTGCCAGCAGCAGCCGGACAGGCAATCAGCCCCAGCATTTT	CASSSRTGNQPQHF
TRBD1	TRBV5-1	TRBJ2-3	TGCGCCAGCAGCTTGGGACAGGGACCGAGCACAGATACGCAGTATTTT	CASSLGQGPSTDTQYF
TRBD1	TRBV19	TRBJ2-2	TGTGCCAGTGCCGACAGGGGTTATTACGGGGAGCTGTTTTTT	CASADRGYYGELFF
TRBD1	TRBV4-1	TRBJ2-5	TGCGCCAGCAGCCAAGACTTACAGCCGGGACAGGGAACGAAGACCCAGTACTTC	CASSQDLQPGQGTKTQYF
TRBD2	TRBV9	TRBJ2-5	TGTGCCAGCAGCGTAGGTGTAGCGGGGGGTGCAGAGACCCAGTACTTC	CASSVGVAGGAETQYF
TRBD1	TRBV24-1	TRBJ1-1	TGTGCCACCAGGGGACAGGGTCCTGAAGCTTTCTTT	CATRGQGPEAFF
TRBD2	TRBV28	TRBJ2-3	TGTGCCAGCCGGGGAGGGGGCACAGATACGCAGTATTTT	CASRGGGTDTQYF
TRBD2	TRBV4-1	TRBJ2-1	TGCGCCAGCAGCCAAGCACCTAGACTAGCGGGGAACAATGAGCAGTTCTTC	CASSQAPRLAGNNEQFF
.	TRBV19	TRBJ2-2	TGTGCCAGTAGATCGTCCTACTACAAAACCGGGGAGCTGTTTTTT	CASRSSYYKTGELFF
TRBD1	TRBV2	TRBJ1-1	TGTGCCAGCATTAATCAGGGGGGATCCCATCTGACAGCTTTCTTT	CASINQGGSHLTAFF
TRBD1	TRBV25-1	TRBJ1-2	TGTGCCAGCAGTGATACAGGGACAGGGTATGGCTACACCTTC	CASSDTGTGYGYTF
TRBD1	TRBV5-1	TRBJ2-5	TGCGCCAGCAGCTTAGGGACAGCAAAAGAGACCCAGTACTTC	CASSLGTAKETQYF